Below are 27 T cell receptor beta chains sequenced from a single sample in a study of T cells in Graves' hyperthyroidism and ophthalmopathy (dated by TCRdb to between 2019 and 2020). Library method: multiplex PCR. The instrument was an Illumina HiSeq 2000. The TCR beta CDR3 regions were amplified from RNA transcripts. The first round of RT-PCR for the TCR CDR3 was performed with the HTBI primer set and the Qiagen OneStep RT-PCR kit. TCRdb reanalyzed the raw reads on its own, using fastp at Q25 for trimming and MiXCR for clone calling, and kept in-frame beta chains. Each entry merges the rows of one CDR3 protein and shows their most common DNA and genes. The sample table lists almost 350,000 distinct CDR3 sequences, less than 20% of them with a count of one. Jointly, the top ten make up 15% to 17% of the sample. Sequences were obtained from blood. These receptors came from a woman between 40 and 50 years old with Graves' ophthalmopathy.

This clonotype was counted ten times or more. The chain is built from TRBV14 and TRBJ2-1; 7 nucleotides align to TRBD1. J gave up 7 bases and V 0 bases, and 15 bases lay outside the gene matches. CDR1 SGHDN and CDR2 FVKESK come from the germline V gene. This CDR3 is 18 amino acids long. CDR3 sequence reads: CASSQDCETGTESNEQFF. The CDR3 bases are TGTGCCAGCAGCCAAGATTGTGAGACCGGGACAGAATCTAATGAGCAGTTCTTC.

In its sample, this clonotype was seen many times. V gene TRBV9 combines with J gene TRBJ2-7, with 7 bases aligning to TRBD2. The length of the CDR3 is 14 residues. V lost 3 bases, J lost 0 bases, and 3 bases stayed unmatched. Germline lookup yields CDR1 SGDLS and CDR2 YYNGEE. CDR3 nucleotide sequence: TGTGCCAGCAGCGCGTTAGCGGGCTCCTACGAGCAGTACTTC. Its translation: CASSALAGSYEQYF.

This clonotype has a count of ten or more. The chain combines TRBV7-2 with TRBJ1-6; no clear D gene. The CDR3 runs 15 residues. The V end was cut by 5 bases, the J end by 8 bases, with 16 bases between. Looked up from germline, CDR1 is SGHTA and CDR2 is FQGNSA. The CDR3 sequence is CASSARGRRDSPLHF. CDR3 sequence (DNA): TGTGCCAGCAGCGCCCGTGGCAGGAGGGATTCACCCCTCCACTTT.

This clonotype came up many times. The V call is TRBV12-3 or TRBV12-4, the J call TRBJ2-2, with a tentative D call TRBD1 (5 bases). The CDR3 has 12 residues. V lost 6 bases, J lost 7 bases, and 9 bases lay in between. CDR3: CASSPGRGELFF. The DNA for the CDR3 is TGTGCCAGCAGCCCAGGGCGCGGGGAGCTGTTTTTT.

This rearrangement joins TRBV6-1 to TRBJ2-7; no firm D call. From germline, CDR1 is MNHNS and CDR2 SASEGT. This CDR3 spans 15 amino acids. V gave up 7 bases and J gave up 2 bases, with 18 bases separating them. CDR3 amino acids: CASTQHRANPYEQYF. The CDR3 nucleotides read TGTGCCAGCACCCAACACCGGGCCAACCCCTACGAGCAGTACTTC.

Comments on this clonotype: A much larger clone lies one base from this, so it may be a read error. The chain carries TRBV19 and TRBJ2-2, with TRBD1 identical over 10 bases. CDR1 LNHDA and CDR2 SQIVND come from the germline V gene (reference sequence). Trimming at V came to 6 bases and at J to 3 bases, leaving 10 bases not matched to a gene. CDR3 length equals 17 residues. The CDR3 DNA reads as TGTGCCAGTAGCACATCCGGGACAGGGGTTTACACCGGGGAGCTGTTTTTT. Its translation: CASSTSGTGVYTGELFF.

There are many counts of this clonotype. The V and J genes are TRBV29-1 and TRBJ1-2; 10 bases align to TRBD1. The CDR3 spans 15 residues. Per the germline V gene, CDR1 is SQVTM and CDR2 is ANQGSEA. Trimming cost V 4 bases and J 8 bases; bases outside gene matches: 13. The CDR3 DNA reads TGCAGCGTTGGTGGGGGACAGGGGAAGGCGCGGGGCTACACCTTC. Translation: CSVGGGQGKARGYTF.

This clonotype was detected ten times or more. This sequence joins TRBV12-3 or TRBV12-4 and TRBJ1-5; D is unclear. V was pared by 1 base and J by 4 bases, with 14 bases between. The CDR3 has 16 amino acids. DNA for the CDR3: TGTGCCAGCAGTTTAGATGCCAGTGCCGTAAATCAGCCCCAGCATTTT. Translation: CASSLDASAVNQPQHF.

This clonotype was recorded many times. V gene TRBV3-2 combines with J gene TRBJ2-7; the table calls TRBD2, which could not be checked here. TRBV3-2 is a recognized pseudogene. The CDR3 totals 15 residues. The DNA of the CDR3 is TGTGCCAGCAGCCAAGATCAGCGGGATTGGTACGAGCAGTACTTC. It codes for CASSQDQRDWYEQYF.

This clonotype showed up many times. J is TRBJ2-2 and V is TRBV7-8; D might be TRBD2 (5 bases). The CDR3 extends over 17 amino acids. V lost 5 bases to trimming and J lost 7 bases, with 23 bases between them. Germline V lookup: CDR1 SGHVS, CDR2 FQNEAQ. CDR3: CASSPWRTRQKSGELFF. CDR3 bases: TGTGCCAGCAGCCCATGGAGGACCCGCCAGAAGAGCGGGGAGCTGTTTTTT.

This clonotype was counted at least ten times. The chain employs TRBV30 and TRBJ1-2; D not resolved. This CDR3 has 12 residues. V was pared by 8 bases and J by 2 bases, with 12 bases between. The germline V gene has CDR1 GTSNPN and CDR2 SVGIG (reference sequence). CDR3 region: CALPGSNYGYTF. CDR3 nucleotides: TGTGCCCTCCCGGGATCCAACTATGGCTACACCTTC.

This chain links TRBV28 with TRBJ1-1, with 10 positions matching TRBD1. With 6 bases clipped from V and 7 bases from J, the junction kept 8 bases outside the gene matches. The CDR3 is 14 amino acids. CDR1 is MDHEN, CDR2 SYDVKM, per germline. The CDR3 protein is CASRVRQGALEAFF. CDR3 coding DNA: TGTGCCAGCAGGGTGAGACAGGGGGCACTTGAAGCTTTCTTT.

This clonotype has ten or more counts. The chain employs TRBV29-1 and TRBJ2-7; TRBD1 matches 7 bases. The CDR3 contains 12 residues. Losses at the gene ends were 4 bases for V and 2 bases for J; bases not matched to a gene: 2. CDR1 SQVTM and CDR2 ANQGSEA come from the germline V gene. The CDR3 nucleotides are TGCAGCGTTGGGGACAGTACCTACGAGCAGTACTTC. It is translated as CSVGDSTYEQYF.

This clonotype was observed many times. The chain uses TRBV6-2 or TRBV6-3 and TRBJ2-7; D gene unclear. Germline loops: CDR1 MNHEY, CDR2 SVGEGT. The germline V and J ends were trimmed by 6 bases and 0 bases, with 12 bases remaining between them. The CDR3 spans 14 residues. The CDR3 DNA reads TGTGCCAGCAGCTACAGAAGCAGCTCCTACGAGCAGTACTTC. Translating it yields CASSYRSSSYEQYF.

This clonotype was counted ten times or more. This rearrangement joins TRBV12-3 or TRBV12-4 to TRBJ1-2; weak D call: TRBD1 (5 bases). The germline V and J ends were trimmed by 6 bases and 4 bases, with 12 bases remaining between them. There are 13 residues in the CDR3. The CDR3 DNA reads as TGTGCCAGCAGGCCAACAGGATTCTATGGCTACACCTTC. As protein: CASRPTGFYGYTF.

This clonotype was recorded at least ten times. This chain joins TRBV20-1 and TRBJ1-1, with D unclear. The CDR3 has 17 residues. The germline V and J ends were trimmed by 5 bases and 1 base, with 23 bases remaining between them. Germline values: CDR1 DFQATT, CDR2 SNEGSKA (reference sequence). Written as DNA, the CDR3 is TGCAGTGCTTTAGATTCGAACCGGGTAATGGGGAACACTGAAGCTTTCTTT. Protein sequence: CSALDSNRVMGNTEAFF.

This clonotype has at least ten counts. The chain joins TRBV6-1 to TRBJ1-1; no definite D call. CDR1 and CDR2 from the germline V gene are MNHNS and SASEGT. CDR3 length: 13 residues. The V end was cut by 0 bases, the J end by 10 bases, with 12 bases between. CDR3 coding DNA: TGTGCCAGCAGTGAAGCGGCGCACAGTAGAGCTTTCTTT. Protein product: CASSEAAHSRAFF.

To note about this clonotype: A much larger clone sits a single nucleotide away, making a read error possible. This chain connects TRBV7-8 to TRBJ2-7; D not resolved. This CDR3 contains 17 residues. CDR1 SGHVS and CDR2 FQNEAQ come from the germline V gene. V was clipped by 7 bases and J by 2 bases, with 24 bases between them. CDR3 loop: CASIPFLLSATPYEQYF. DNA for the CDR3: TGTGCCAGCATCCCCTTCCTTTTAAGCGCGACGCCCTACGAGCAGTACTTC. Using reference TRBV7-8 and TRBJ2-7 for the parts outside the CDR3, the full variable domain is GAGVSQSPRYKVAKRGQDVALRCDPISGHVSLFWYQQALGQGPEFLTYFQNEAQLDKSGLPSDRFFAERPEGSVSTLKIQRTQQEDSAVYLCASIPFLLSATPYEQYFGPGTRLTVT.

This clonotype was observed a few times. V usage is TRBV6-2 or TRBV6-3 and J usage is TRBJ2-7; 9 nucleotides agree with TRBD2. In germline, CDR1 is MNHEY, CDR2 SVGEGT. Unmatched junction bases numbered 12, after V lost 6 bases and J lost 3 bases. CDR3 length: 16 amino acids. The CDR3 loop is CASRPPPGLAYYEQYF. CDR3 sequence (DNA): TGTGCCAGCAGACCCCCGCCGGGACTAGCCTACTACGAGCAGTACTTC.

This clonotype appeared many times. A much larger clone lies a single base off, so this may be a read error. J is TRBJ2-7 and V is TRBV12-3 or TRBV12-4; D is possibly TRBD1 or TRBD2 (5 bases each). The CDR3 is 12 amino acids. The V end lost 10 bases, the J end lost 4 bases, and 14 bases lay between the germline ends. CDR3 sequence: CAITDGAYEQYF. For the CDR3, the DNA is TGTGCCATAACCGACGGGGCGTACGAGCAGTACTTC.

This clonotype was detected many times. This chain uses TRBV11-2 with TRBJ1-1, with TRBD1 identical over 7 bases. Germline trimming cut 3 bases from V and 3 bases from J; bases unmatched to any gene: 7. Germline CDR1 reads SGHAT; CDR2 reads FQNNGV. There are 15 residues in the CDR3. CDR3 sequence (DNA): TGTGCCAGCAGCTTGACAGGGTTTTCGGACACTGAAGCTTTCTTT. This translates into CASSLTGFSDTEAFF.

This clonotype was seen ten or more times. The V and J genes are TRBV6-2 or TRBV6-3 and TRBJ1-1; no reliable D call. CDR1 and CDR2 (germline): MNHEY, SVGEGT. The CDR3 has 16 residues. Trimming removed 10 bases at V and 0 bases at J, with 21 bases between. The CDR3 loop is CATCLMTWIMNTEAFF. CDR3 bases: TGTGCCACCTGCTTGATGACATGGATTATGAACACTGAAGCTTTCTTT.

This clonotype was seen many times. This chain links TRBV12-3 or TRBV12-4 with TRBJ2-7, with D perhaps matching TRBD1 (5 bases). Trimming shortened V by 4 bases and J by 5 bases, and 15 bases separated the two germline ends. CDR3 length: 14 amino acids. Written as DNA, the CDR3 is TGTGCCAGCAGTTCCGAGACAGACCTTGACGAGCAGTACTTC. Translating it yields CASSSETDLDEQYF.

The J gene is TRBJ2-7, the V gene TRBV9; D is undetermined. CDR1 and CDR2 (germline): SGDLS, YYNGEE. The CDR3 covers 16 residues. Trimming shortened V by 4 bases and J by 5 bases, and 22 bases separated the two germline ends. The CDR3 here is CASSPFDSPASDEQYF. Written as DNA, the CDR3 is TGTGCCAGCAGCCCATTCGACTCGCCAGCGTCGGACGAGCAGTACTTC.

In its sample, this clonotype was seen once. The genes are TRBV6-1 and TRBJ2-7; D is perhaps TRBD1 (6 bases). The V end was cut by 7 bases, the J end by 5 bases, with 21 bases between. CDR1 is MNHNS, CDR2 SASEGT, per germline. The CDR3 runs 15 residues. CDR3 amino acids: CASNTSPGTSNEQYF. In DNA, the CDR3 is TGTGCCAGCAACACCTCCCCCGGGACATCCAACGAGCAGTACTTC.

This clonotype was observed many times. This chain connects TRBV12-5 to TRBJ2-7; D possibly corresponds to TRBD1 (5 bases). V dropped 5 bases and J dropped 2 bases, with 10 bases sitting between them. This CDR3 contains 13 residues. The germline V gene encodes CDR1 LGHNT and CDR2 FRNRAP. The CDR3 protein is CASGQGITYEQYF. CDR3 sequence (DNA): TGTGCTAGTGGTCAGGGAATTACCTACGAGCAGTACTTC. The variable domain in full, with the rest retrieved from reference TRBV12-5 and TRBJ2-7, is DARVTQTPRHKVTEMGQEVTMRCQPILGHNTVFWYRQTMMQGLELLAYFRNRAPLDDSGMPKDRFSAEMPDATLATLKIQPSEPRDSAVYFCASGQGITYEQYFGPGTRLTVT.

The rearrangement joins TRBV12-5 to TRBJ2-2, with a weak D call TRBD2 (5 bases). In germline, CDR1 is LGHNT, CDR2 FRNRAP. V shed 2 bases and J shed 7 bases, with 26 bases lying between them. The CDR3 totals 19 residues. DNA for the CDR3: TGTGCTAGTGGTTTGTCCTTAAGAGGACTCGAGGGAGTGAACGGGGAGCTGTTTTTT. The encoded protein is CASGLSLRGLEGVNGELFF.